The 32 T cell receptor beta chains below come from one sample, sequenced in a study of spatial heterogeneity in lung cancer. MiXCR, run by TCRdb on the 5' RACE reads, gives a single entry per CDR3 protein. The sample includes fewer than 55,000 distinct CDR3 sequences, around 7% of them seen just once. The time point denotes: blood at routine non-recurrence follow-up after resection. TCRs were sequenced from unsorted whole RNA of tumor, nontumor lung or PBMC. Sequencing used PBMCs, obtained at follow-up. The origin of the receptors is a female donor with early-stage non-small cell lung cancer.

This clonotype was detected ten times or more. The V gene is TRBV10-3, the J gene TRBJ2-7; 9 nucleotides align to TRBD1. Germline V gene data show CDR1 as ENHRY and CDR2 as SYGVKD. V lost 4 bases, J lost 6 bases, and 7 bases stayed unmatched. This CDR3 is built from 14 residues. CDR3 nucleotides: TGTGCCATCAGTGCCGGACAGGGGAGGGTCGAGCAGTACTTC. It yields the protein CAISAGQGRVEQYF.

This clonotype was seen repeatedly, ten times or more. For the CDR3, the DNA is TGTGCCAGCTCCAGGGTCCGGACCCTAATCGATGGCTACACCTTC. It translates to CASSRVRTLIDGYTF. The chain joins TRBV2 to TRBJ1-2; a possible D gene is TRBD1 (5 bases). Deletions cut 8 bases from V and 6 bases from J, with 22 bases between. This CDR3 has 15 amino acids. Germline V gene sequence: CDR1 SNHLY, CDR2 FYNNEI.

This sequence joins TRBV9 and TRBJ1-5; the match to TRBD1 covers 8 bases. Looked up from germline, CDR1 is SGDLS and CDR2 is YYNGEE. Unmatched junction bases numbered 5, after V lost 3 bases and J lost 9 bases. The CDR3 extends over 13 amino acids. In DNA, the CDR3 is TGTGCCAGCAGCGCAGGGGGCCCTAGGCCCCAGCATTTT. Encoded protein: CASSAGGPRPQHF.

This clonotype was seen more than once but under ten times. The chain has TRBV5-1 and TRBJ2-1; 12 nucleotides align to TRBD2. CDR1 is SGHRS, CDR2 YFSETQ, per germline. CDR3 size: 14 residues. The junction had 3 bases not matched to a gene; V was cut back by 7 bases and J by 4 bases. The CDR3 sequence: CASSTSGGYNEQFF. DNA of the CDR3: TGCGCCAGCTCCACTAGCGGGGGGTACAATGAGCAGTTCTTC.

This chain links TRBV29-1 with TRBJ1-2, with D perhaps TRBD1 (5 bases). Germline V CDR1 and CDR2: SQVTM, ANQGSEA. V was pared by 6 bases and J by 3 bases, with 11 bases between. The CDR3 covers 12 residues. Written as DNA, the CDR3 is TGCAGCGTCCAGACAGCATACTATGGCTACACCTTC. Translation gives CSVQTAYYGYTF.

This clonotype was observed at least ten times. The chain couples TRBV6-1 to TRBJ2-5, with TRBD2 matching 14 bases. This CDR3 region has 15 residues. V trimming: 7 bases; J trimming: 3 bases; junction bases outside the gene matches: 4. CDR1 and CDR2 from the germline V gene are MNHNS and SASEGT. The CDR3 DNA reads as TGTGCCAGCACTGCGGGACTAGCGGGGGAAGAGACCCAGTACTTC. The encoded protein is CASTAGLAGEETQYF.

This chain links TRBV2 with TRBJ1-5; no clear D. This CDR3 has 15 amino acids. Germline CDR1 reads SNHLY; CDR2 reads FYNNEI. V was cut by 10 bases and J by 4 bases, with 20 bases left in between. CDR3 nucleotide sequence: TGTGCCATCAGGATACGGGATTCAGAAAATCAGCCCCAGCATTTT. The encoded protein is CAIRIRDSENQPQHF.

V usage is TRBV30 and J usage is TRBJ1-5; 11 bases match TRBD1. With 5 bases clipped from V and 6 bases from J, the junction kept 6 bases outside the gene matches. The CDR3 is 14 amino acids. In germline, CDR1 is GTSNPN, CDR2 SVGIG (reference sequence). CDR3 DNA sequence: TGTGCCTGGGGCCGGACAGGGGGCGTTCAGCCCCAGCATTTT. Amino acids: CAWGRTGGVQPQHF.

V and J are TRBV19 and TRBJ1-1; 7 nucleotides match TRBD1. This CDR3 is 15 amino acids long. Trimming removed 7 bases from V and 1 base from J; junction bases left unmatched: 9. The germline V gene encodes CDR1 LNHDA and CDR2 SQIVND (reference sequence). CDR3 DNA: TGTGCCAGTACCCCGAGGACAGGCCGGAACACTGAAGCTTTCTTT. Translation gives CASTPRTGRNTEAFF.

This clonotype occurred many times. Mismatch with germline at one junction end may stem from a read error. V and J are TRBV5-6 and TRBJ1-2, with D possibly being TRBD1 (5 bases). The CDR3 spans 13 residues. CDR1 is SGHDT and CDR2 is YYEEEE in the germline V gene. CDR3 in amino acids: CARSPDSSYGYTF. In nucleotides, the CDR3 is TGTGCCCGCAGCCCTGACAGTTCCTATGGCTACACCTTC. Full variable domain (missing parts from reference TRBV5-6 and TRBJ1-2): DAGVTQSPTHLIKTRGQQVTLRCSPKSGHDTVSWYQQALGQGPQFIFQYYEEEERQRGNFPDRFSGHQFPNYSSELNVNALLLGDSALYLCARSPDSSYGYTFGSGTRLTVV.

This clonotype was picked up many times. The chain joins TRBV29-1 to TRBJ2-2; 8 bases map to TRBD1. The CDR3 covers 15 residues. With 6 bases clipped from V and 3 bases from J, the junction kept 9 bases outside the gene matches. In germline, CDR1 is SQVTM, CDR2 ANQGSEA. The CDR3 spells CSVKTGEIDTGELFF. The CDR3 nucleotides are TGCAGCGTAAAGACAGGGGAAATCGACACCGGGGAGCTGTTTTTT.

This clonotype came up many times. J is TRBJ2-3 and V is TRBV7-3; 9 nucleotides align to TRBD2. The CDR3 covers 15 residues. Germline V lookup: CDR1 SGHTA, CDR2 FQGTGA. V lost 5 bases and J lost 3; bases outside the gene matches: 6. The CDR3 region has the DNA TGTGCCAGCAGCCAAGGGCTAGCGGGGACAGATACGCAGTATTTT. This codes for CASSQGLAGTDTQYF.

This clonotype was seen ten or more times. The chain has TRBV10-3 and TRBJ1-2, with D unresolved. The CDR3 extends over 15 amino acids. Trimming took off 0 bases at V and 4 bases at J, with 12 bases between the two ends. Germline-derived CDR1 and CDR2 are ENHRY and SYGVKD. Here the CDR3 DNA reads TGTGCCATCAGTGAGTCAATGGAGTACTCCTATGGCTACACCTTC. Protein: CAISESMEYSYGYTF.

CDR3 nucleotides: TGCAGTGCTATGAGGGTCAATCAGCCCCAGCATTTT. This sequence encodes CSAMRVNQPQHF. The rearrangement joins TRBV20-1 to TRBJ1-5; D uncertain. Trimming left V 4 bases short and J 3 bases short, with 7 bases between. This CDR3 is 12 amino acids long. Germline CDR1 and CDR2: DFQATT and SNEGSKA (reference sequence).

In this sample, this clonotype turned up many times. The gene calls are TRBV20-1 and TRBJ2-5; D may be TRBD2 (5 bases). V lost 6 bases and J 5 bases, leaving 7 bases between the germline ends. Germline V gene data show CDR1 as DFQATT and CDR2 as SNEGSKA (reference sequence). This CDR3 spans 10 amino acids. CDR3 nucleotide sequence: TGCAGTGCCCCGGGGGAGACCCAGTACTTC. Protein product: CSAPGETQYF.

Many counts were recorded for this clonotype. The V gene is TRBV20-1, the J gene TRBJ2-1; the match to TRBD2 covers 13 bases. V dropped 8 bases and J dropped 2; count of bases not matched to a gene: 15. The CDR3 sequence is 18 residues long. CDR1 is DFQATT and CDR2 is SNEGSKA in the germline V gene (reference sequence). CDR3 amino acids: CSSHSGLAGTSTYNEQFF. The CDR3 DNA follows: TGCAGTTCCCACTCGGGACTAGCGGGGACTTCAACCTACAATGAGCAGTTCTTC.

The rearrangement uses TRBV6-2 or TRBV6-3 and TRBJ1-2; no clear D. The CDR3 totals 13 residues. Germline V CDR1 and CDR2: MNHEY, SVGEGT. V lost 6 bases and J 2 bases, leaving 10 bases between the germline ends. CDR3 bases: TGTGCCAGCAGCCCCGCGTCGAACTATGGCTACACCTTC. This translates into CASSPASNYGYTF.

Ten or more counts support this clonotype. The gene calls are TRBV7-2 and TRBJ2-1; TRBD1 matches at 9 bases. The CDR3 loop spans 15 amino acids. The J segment lost 7 bases and the V segment lost 6 bases, leaving 10 bases of the junction unmatched. CDR1 and CDR2 from the germline V gene are SGHTA and FQGNSA. The CDR3 nucleotides are TGTGCCAGCAGGGCCGGGACAGGGATCGGAAATGAGCAGTTCTTC. Translating gives CASRAGTGIGNEQFF.

This chain connects TRBV5-6 to TRBJ1-6; D ambiguous. Germline CDR1 is SGHDT and CDR2 is YYEEEE. This CDR3 is 14 amino acids long. Trimming cost V 1 base and J 4 bases, with 6 bases left between them. The CDR3 loop reads CASSLSSYNSPLHF. The CDR3 bases are TGTGCCAGCAGCTTGTCTTCTTATAATTCACCCCTCCACTTT.

This clonotype has more than one count but fewer than ten. The CDR3 loop is CASSRQGPYANTGELFF. CDR3 sequence (DNA): TGTGCCAGCAGTCGACAGGGGCCCTACGCGAACACCGGGGAGCTGTTTTTT. This chain joins TRBV12-3 or TRBV12-4 and TRBJ2-2; 8 nucleotides agree with TRBD1. The ends lost 5 bases at V and 0 bases at J; junction bases unmatched: 8. The CDR3 runs to 17 residues.

Comment on this clonotype: A much more abundant neighbour one base away suggests this may be a read error. The V gene is TRBV7-7, the J gene TRBJ1-1; D is perhaps TRBD1 (5 bases). Germline assignment: CDR1 SSHAT and CDR2 FNYEAQ (reference sequence). Trimming cost V 2 bases and J 2 bases, with 6 bases left between them. The length of the CDR3 is 13 residues. The CDR3 spells CASSLQGNTEAFF. CDR3 DNA: TGTGCCAGCAGCTTACAGGGTAACACTGAAGCTTTCTTT.

V is TRBV29-1 and J is TRBJ1-2; D ambiguous. The CDR3 consists of 13 residues. Trimming removed 3 bases at V and 4 bases at J, with 12 bases between. The V gene's germline CDR1 is SQVTM and CDR2 ANQGSEA. The CDR3 DNA reads TGCAGCGTTGAGATTCCGTATAGCTATGGCTACACCTTC. It codes for CSVEIPYSYGYTF.

The CDR3 spells CASGGGRTSTDTQYF. The CDR3 nucleotides are TGTGCCAGCGGCGGGGGGAGAACTAGCACAGATACGCAGTATTTT. The genes are TRBV6-5 and TRBJ2-3; 8 positions agree with TRBD2. This CDR3 contains 15 residues. After removal of 8 bases from V and 0 bases from J, the junction contained 7 bases not matched to a gene. CDR1 is MNHEY and CDR2 is SVGAGI in the germline V gene.

This clonotype turned up a few times. The chain uses TRBV4-3 and TRBJ1-2, with 8 bases fitting TRBD1. The CDR3 contains 15 residues. The V segment lost 0 bases and the J segment 7 bases; nucleotides outside the gene matches: 7. Germline CDR1 reads LGHNA; CDR2 reads YSLEER. CDR3 loop: CASSQDPQGATGYTF. The DNA of the CDR3 is TGCGCCAGCAGCCAAGATCCTCAGGGGGCTACTGGCTACACCTTC.

The chain uses TRBV5-1 and TRBJ1-1; a possible D gene is TRBD1 (5 bases). Trimming took 4 bases from V and 5 from J, leaving 15 bases between them. This CDR3 is built from 14 residues. Germline V gene sequence: CDR1 SGHRS, CDR2 YFSETQ. CDR3 loop: CASSLRDPGTEAFF. The CDR3 coding sequence is TGCGCCAGCAGCCTAAGGGACCCCGGGACTGAAGCTTTCTTT.

This clonotype was recorded many times. The chain has TRBV7-9 and TRBJ2-5, with D tentatively TRBD1 (8 bases). V was clipped by 3 bases and J by 7 bases, with 12 bases between them. Germline values: CDR1 SEHNR, CDR2 FQNEAQ (reference sequence). This CDR3 is built from 13 residues. The CDR3 spells CASSLDREGTQYF. The CDR3 coding sequence is TGTGCCAGCAGCTTGGACAGGGAGGGGACCCAGTACTTC. The full variable domain, completed using reference TRBV7-9 and TRBJ2-5, is DTGVSQNPRHKITKRGQNVTFRCDPISEHNRLYWYRQTLGQGPEFLTYFQNEAQLEKSRLLSDRFSAERPKGSFSTLEIQRTEQGDSAMYLCASSLDREGTQYFGPGTRLLVL.

The V and J genes are TRBV5-1 and TRBJ2-3; D remains ambiguous. The CDR3 consists of 12 residues. The germline V gene has CDR1 SGHRS and CDR2 YFSETQ. Trimming removed 1 base from V and 6 bases from J, with 6 bases in between. The CDR3 DNA sequence: TGCGCCAGCAGCTTGACCGAGGATACGCAGTATTTT. It encodes CASSLTEDTQYF.

This clonotype was picked up a small number of times. The V call is TRBV5-6, the J call TRBJ2-3; D is undetermined. CDR1 and CDR2 (germline): SGHDT, YYEEEE. There are 14 residues in the CDR3. The ends were cut back, 0 bases at V and 6 bases at J, with 11 bases in the middle. CDR3 residues: CASSLGTGPDTQYF. Here the CDR3 DNA reads TGTGCCAGCAGCTTGGGGACCGGGCCGGATACGCAGTATTTT.

This clonotype was recorded at least ten times. The rearrangement uses TRBV20-1 and TRBJ1-2; 10 nucleotides align to TRBD1. The germline CDR1 and CDR2 sequences are DFQATT and SNEGSKA (reference sequence). There are 18 residues in the CDR3. Trimming took 4 bases from V and 0 from J; bases not matched to a gene: 14. CDR3: CSATPGQGNSKANYGYTF. CDR3 DNA: TGCAGTGCTACCCCGGGACAGGGGAATAGTAAGGCTAACTATGGCTACACCTTC.

This clonotype was detected many times. V and J are TRBV7-9 and TRBJ1-5, with 7 bases aligning to TRBD1. Germline CDR1 is SEHNR and CDR2 is FQNEAQ (reference sequence). Trimming removed 3 bases from V and 7 bases from J; junction bases left unmatched: 6. The CDR3 totals 14 residues. The CDR3 sequence is CASSFQGVGQPQHF. CDR3 bases: TGTGCCAGCAGCTTCCAGGGGGTGGGACAGCCCCAGCATTTT.

This clonotype has more than one count but fewer than ten. The chain employs TRBV6-2 or TRBV6-3 and TRBJ2-7, with 8 bases identical to TRBD1. The germline V gene has CDR1 MNHEY and CDR2 SVGEGT. The CDR3 is made up of 13 amino acids. V was pared by 5 bases and J by 2 bases, with 2 bases of the junction left unmatched. DNA for the CDR3: TGTGCCAGCAGTGTGACAGGGGCCTACGAGCAGTACTTC. It encodes CASSVTGAYEQYF.

The table lists this clonotype with many counts. The chain combines TRBV4-1 with TRBJ2-4; possible D gene TRBD2, 6 bases. The germline V and J ends were trimmed by 0 bases and 15 bases, with 15 bases remaining between them. Germline loops: CDR1 MGHRA, CDR2 YSYEKL. The CDR3 has 13 residues. CDR3 sequence reads: CASSQDRNTGRYF. Written as DNA, the CDR3 is TGCGCCAGCAGCCAAGATCGGAACACCGGGAGGTACTTC.